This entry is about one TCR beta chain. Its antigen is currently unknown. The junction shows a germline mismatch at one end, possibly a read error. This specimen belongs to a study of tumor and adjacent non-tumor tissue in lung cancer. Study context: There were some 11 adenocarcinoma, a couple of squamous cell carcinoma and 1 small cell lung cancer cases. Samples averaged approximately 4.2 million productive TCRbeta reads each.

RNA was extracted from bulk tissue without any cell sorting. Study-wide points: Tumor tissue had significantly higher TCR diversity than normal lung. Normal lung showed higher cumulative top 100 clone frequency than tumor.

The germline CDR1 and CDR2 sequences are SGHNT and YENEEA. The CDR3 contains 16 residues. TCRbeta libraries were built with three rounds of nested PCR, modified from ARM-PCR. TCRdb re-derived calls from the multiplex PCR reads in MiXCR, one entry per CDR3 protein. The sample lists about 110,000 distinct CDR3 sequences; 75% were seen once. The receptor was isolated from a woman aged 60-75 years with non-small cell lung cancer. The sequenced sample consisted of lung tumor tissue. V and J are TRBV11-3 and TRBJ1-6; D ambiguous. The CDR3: CAGSPKKSSYNSPHHF. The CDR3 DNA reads TGTGCCGGCAGCCCCAAAAAAAGCTCCTATAATTCACCCCACCACTTT.